This T cell receptor beta chain originates from a study of blood T cell repertoires in COVID-19. Produced via immunoSEQ multiplex PCR; TCRdb's table is partial and in-frame only. In the table there are approximately 78,000 clones, approximately 90% of which are singletons. In Seattle, patients joined the study during active infection and were tracked longitudinally. The trim removed 5 bases at V and 0 bases at J, leaving 3 bases unmatched. Germline V lookup: CDR1 SGHDT, CDR2 YYEEEE. The CDR3 covers 14 residues. This chain links TRBV5-6 with TRBJ2-3, with 7 bases identical to TRBD2. Sequencing was performed on peripheral blood. This TCR derives from a man between 45 and 60 years old with COVID-19, enrolled during active disease. CDR3 in DNA: TGTGCCAGCAGTCCGGGACTAAGCACAGATACGCAGTATTTT. Translated: CASSPGLSTDTQYF.